This is a list of T cell receptor beta chains from one sample in a study of lymphopenia after photon versus proton radiotherapy. Sequenced by immunoSEQ multiplex PCR; TCRdb stores in-frame clones only, minus some. The table lists 150,000 to 200,000 clones, about 85% of them singletons. The sample was peripheral blood, taken from a patient treated with photon-based radiotherapy. These receptors were taken from a man aged 50 to 59 with gastric cancer. The CDR3 runs from the conserved cysteine through the conserved F or W. The order of the fields is V gene, D gene, J gene, CDR3 length, CDR3 protein, CDR3 DNA. The D gene is left open where the match is weak.

V: TRBV19
D: TRBD1
J: TRBJ1-4
length: 15
CDR3: CASSTQGAHNEKLFF
DNA: TGTGCCAGTAGTACACAGGGGGCGCATAATGAAAAACTGTTTTTT

V: TRBV27
D: TRBD2
J: TRBJ2-4
length: 13
CDR3: CASFPAGGGIQYF
DNA: TGTGCCAGCTTTCCGGCGGGGGGCGGCATTCAGTACTTC

V: TRBV19
D: TRBD1
J: TRBJ2-2
length: 17
CDR3: CASSIRPQGGYTGELFF
DNA: TGTGCCAGTAGTATACGCCCCCAAGGGGGCTACACCGGGGAGCTGTTTTTT

V: TRBV29-1
D: TRBD1
J: TRBJ2-5
length: 16
CDR3: CSVADRRQGAGETQYF
DNA: TGCAGCGTTGCCGATAGGAGACAGGGGGCGGGCGAGACCCAGTACTTC

V: TRBV18
D: TRBD2
J: TRBJ2-1
length: 18
CDR3: CASSRTPGLAGVHNEQFF
DNA: TGTGCCAGCTCACGAACTCCCGGACTAGCGGGGGTGCACAATGAGCAGTTCTTC

V: TRBV18
D: NA
J: TRBJ2-1
length: 16
CDR3: CASSRLGLGGTNEQFF
DNA: TGTGCCAGCTCACGCCTCGGGCTAGGCGGAACTAACGAGCAGTTCTTC

V: TRBV5-1
D: NA
J: TRBJ1-4
length: 16
CDR3: CASSLASGQNNEKLFF
DNA: TGCGCCAGCAGCTTGGCGTCCGGACAAAATAATGAAAAACTGTTTTTT

V: TRBV5-1
D: NA
J: TRBJ1-5
length: 14
CDR3: CASSLWGGDQPQHF
DNA: TGCGCCAGCAGCTTGTGGGGAGGCGATCAGCCCCAGCATTTT

V: TRBV2
D: NA
J: TRBJ1-3
length: 14
CDR3: CASRGAYSGNTIYF
DNA: TGTGCCAGCAGAGGGGCCTACTCTGGAAACACCATATATTTT

V: TRBV7-2
D: TRBD1
J: TRBJ2-4
length: 13
CDR3: CASSLDRGDIQYF
DNA: TGTGCCAGCAGCCTAGACAGGGGAGACATTCAGTACTTC

V: TRBV18
D: NA
J: TRBJ1-4
length: 19
CDR3: CASSPPIQRFKAPNEKLFF
DNA: TGTGCCAGCTCACCACCGATCCAGCGCTTCAAGGCTCCAAATGAAAAACTGTTTTTT

V: TRBV7-9
D: NA
J: TRBJ2-1
length: 14
CDR3: CASSLAGARNEQFF
DNA: TGTGCCAGCAGCTTGGCGGGGGCACGAAATGAGCAGTTCTTC

V: TRBV27
D: TRBD2
J: TRBJ2-5
length: 13
CDR3: CASSGGWQETQYF
DNA: TGTGCCAGCAGCGGGGGGTGGCAAGAGACCCAGTACTTC

V: TRBV12-5
D: NA
J: TRBJ1-5
length: 15
CDR3: CASGLTEDSNQPQHF
DNA: TGTGCTAGTGGTCTGACCGAGGATAGCAATCAGCCCCAGCATTTT

V: TRBV10-2
D: NA
J: TRBJ1-1
length: 13
CDR3: CASSVLPITEAFF
DNA: TGCGCCAGCAGTGTCTTACCCATAACTGAAGCTTTCTTT

V: TRBV5-5
D: NA
J: TRBJ1-3
length: 14
CDR3: CASSLGFSGNTIYF
DNA: TGTGCCAGCAGCTTAGGGTTCTCTGGAAACACCATATATTTT